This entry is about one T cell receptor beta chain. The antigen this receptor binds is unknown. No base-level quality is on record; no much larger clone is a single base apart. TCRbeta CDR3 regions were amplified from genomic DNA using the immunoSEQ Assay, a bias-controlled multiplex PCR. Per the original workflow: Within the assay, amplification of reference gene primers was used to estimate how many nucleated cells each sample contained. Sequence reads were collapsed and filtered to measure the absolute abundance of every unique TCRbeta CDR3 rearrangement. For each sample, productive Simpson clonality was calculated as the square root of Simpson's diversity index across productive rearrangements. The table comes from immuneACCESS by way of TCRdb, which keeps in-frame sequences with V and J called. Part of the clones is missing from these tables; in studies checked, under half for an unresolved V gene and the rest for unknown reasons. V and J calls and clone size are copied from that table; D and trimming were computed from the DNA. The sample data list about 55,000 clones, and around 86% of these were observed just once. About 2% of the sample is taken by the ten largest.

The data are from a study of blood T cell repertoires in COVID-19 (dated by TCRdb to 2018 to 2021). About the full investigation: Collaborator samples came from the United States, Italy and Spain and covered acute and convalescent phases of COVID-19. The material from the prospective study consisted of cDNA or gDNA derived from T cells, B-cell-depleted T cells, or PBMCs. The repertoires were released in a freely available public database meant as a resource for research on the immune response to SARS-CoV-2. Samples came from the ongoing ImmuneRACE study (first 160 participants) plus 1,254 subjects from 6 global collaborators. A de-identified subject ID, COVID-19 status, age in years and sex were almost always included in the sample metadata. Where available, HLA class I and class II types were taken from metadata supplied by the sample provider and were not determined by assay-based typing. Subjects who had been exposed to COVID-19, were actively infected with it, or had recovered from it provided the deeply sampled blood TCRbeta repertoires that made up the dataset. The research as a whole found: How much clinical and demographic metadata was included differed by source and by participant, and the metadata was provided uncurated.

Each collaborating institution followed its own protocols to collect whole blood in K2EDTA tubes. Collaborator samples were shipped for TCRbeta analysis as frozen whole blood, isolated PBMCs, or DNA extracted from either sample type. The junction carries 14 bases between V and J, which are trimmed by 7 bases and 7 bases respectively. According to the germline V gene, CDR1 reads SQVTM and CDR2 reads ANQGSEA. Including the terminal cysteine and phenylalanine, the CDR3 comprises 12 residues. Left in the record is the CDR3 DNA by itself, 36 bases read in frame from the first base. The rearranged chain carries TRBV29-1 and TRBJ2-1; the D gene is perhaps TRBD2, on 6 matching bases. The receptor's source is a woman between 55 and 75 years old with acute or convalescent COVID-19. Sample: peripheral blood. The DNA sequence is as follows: TGCAGCGGGGCCCGGGAGTCGAATGAGCAGTTCTTC. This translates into CSGARESNEQFF.